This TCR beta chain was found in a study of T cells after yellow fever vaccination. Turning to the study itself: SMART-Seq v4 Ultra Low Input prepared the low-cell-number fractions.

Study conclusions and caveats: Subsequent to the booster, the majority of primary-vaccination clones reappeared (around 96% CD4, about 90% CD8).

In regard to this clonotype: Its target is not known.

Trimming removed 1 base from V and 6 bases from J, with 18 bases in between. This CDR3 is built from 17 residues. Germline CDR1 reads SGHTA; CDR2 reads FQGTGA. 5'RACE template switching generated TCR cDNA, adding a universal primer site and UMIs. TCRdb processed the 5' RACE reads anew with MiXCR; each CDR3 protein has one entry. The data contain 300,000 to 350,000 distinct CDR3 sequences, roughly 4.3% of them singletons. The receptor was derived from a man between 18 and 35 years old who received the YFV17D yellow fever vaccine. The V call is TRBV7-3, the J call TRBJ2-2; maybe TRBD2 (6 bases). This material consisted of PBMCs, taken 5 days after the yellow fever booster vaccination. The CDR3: CASSLRVAGTGAGELFF. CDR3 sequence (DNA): TGTGCCAGCAGCTTAAGGGTTGCGGGGACCGGCGCCGGGGAGCTGTTTTTT. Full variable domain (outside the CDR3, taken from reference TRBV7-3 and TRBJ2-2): GAGVSQTPSNKVTEKGKYVELRCDPISGHTALYWYRQSLGQGPEFLIYFQGTGAADDSGLPNDRFFAVRPEGSVSTLKIQRTERGDSAVYLCASSLRVAGTGAGELFFGEGSRLTVL.